This T cell receptor beta chain came from a study of PD-1 blockade in classical Hodgkin lymphoma. The overall study: Patients were treated with nivolumab at 3 mg/kg, and this was given intravenously every 2 weeks.

Notes on the study in general: Healthy donors reportedly exceeded newly diagnosed patients in baseline TCR diversity. Partial responders and progressors had significantly lower baseline TCR diversity.

Assay: immunoSEQ multiplex PCR; the TCRdb copy retains only in-frame clones and omits some. Among about 24,000 clones listed, over 60% were seen once. All trial patients relapsed after autologous stem cell transplantation. The V end lost 6 bases, the J end lost 8 bases, and 13 bases lay between the germline ends. The germline CDR1 and CDR2 sequences are SNHLY and FYNNEI. This CDR3 region has 12 residues. With respect to this clone: The antigen remains unidentified.

This receptor was obtained from a human donor with classical Hodgkin lymphoma. Sequenced here: peripheral blood mononuclear cells (PBMCs), sampled before the second cycle of nivolumab. The chain employs TRBV2 and TRBJ1-2, with D maybe TRBD1 (5 bases). CDR3: CASSQDTYGYTF. The CDR3 region has the DNA TGTGCCAGCAGCCAGGACACTTACGGCTACACCTTC.